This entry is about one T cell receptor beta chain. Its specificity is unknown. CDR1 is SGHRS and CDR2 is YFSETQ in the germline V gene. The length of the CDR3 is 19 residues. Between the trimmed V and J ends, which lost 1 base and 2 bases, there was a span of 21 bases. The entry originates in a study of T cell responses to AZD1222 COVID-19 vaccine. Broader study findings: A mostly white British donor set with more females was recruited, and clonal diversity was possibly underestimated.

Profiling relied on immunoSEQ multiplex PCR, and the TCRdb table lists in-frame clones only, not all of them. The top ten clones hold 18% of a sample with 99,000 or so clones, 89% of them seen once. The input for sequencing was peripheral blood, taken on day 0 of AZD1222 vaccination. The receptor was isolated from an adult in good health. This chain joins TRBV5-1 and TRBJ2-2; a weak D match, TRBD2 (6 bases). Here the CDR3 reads CASSLRGLTAAENTGELFF. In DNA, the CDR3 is TGCGCCAGCAGCTTGCGGGGACTTACCGCGGCAGAAAACACCGGGGAGCTGTTTTTT.